The sequence of this T cell receptor beta chain was determined in a study of cytomegalovirus exposure and HLA in healthy donors. General study results and limits: A later analysis found common viral pathogens apparently linked to several of the most significant clusters. Most TCR sequences showed up rarely, but some public TCRs showed up in many donors. Analyses of presence and absence presupposed an approximately uniform sequencing depth across donors.

When sampled, the donors appeared nominally healthy, though they likely had unrecorded immune exposures. The V gene's germline CDR1 is SQVTM and CDR2 ANQGSEA. V lost 7 bases and J lost 6; bases outside the gene matches: 7. CDR3 length equals 14 residues. Use of 60 Vbeta and 13 Jbeta primers characterized the PCR. Method: immunoSEQ multiplex PCR; TCRdb's copy keeps in-frame clones and lacks some. The sample carries under 200,000 clones, about 81% recorded once. Points on this clone: Its antigen is not identified.

This clonotype was sampled from a woman aged 18-29 years in good health and CMV-seronegative. Source material: PBMCs. This rearrangement joins TRBV29-1 to TRBJ2-2; the match to TRBD2 covers 11 bases. The CDR3 protein is CSAGLAGPPGELFF. CDR3 coding DNA: TGCAGCGCAGGACTAGCGGGCCCGCCCGGGGAGCTGTTTTTT.